These T cell receptor beta chains were read from a single sample in a study of patients and donors after allogeneic stem cell transplantation. TCRdb called the RT-PCR reads again in MiXCR, with one record for every CDR3 protein. The sample carries about 24,000 distinct CDR3 sequences, roughly 43% recorded once. Sequenced sample: blood, either unsorted or a sorted T cell fraction (not recorded which). Source of these receptors: a human donor who was either an allogeneic HSCT recipient or a stem cell or donor lymphocyte infusion donor (not recorded which). It is not recorded whose cells these are; they may come from a transplant donor. Both conserved end residues are part of each CDR3. The order of the fields is V gene, clone size, D gene, J gene, CDR3 DNA, CDR3 protein. D genes are given only for firm matches. Size values are once, few and many counts, or a class for expanded clones, and some rows have none.

v_gene: TRBV6-5; abundance: few; d_gene: .; j_gene: TRBJ1-3; CDR3nt: TGTGCCAGCAGTTATGCAAACACCATATATTTT; CDR3aa: CASSYANTIYF
v_gene: TRBV5-6; abundance: few; d_gene: .; j_gene: TRBJ2-1; CDR3nt: TGTGCCAGCAGCTTTGGGGGTTGGGGTGAGCAGTTCTTC; CDR3aa: CASSFGGWGEQFF
v_gene: TRBV7-9; abundance: few; d_gene: .; j_gene: TRBJ1-5; CDR3nt: TGTGCCAGCAGCTTAGGGGACCTGCGGATTCAGCCCCAGCATTTT; CDR3aa: CASSLGDLRIQPQHF
v_gene: TRBV12-3/TRBV12-4; abundance: .; d_gene: TRBD2; j_gene: TRBJ2-3; CDR3nt: TGTGCCAGCAGTTATGGCAGCGGGGTGTTCACAGATACGCAGTATTTT; CDR3aa: CASSYGSGVFTDTQYF
v_gene: TRBV20-1; abundance: many; d_gene: .; j_gene: TRBJ1-2; CDR3nt: TGCAGTGCTAGAGATGGCCAGCGAAACTATGGCTACACCTTC; CDR3aa: CSARDGQRNYGYTF
v_gene: TRBV29-1; abundance: .; d_gene: TRBD1; j_gene: TRBJ2-1; CDR3nt: TGCAGCGTTTTTGGGACAGGGGGTGACAATGAGCAGTTCTTC; CDR3aa: CSVFGTGGDNEQFF
v_gene: TRBV25-1; abundance: .; d_gene: TRBD1; j_gene: TRBJ2-5; CDR3nt: TGTGCCAGCAGTGAGACAGGGAAAGAGACCCAGTACTTC; CDR3aa: CASSETGKETQYF
v_gene: TRBV5-1; abundance: once; d_gene: TRBD1; j_gene: TRBJ1-6; CDR3nt: TGCGCCAGCAGCCACCCTGGGACAGCAAATTCACCCCTCCACTTT; CDR3aa: CASSHPGTANSPLHF
v_gene: TRBV5-1; abundance: .; d_gene: .; j_gene: TRBJ1-1; CDR3nt: TGCGCCAGCAGCTTGCAGGACAGAGCCACTGAAGCTTTCTTT; CDR3aa: CASSLQDRATEAFF
v_gene: TRBV5-6; abundance: .; d_gene: TRBD1; j_gene: TRBJ1-6; CDR3nt: TGTGCCAGCAGCACCCGGACAGGCCGTAGGGCACCCCTCCACTTT; CDR3aa: CASSTRTGRRAPLHF
v_gene: TRBV11-1; abundance: .; d_gene: .; j_gene: TRBJ2-5; CDR3nt: TGTGCCAGCCGAGCACTAGTACAAGAGACCCAGTACTTC; CDR3aa: CASRALVQETQYF
v_gene: TRBV20-1; abundance: .; d_gene: .; j_gene: TRBJ1-4; CDR3nt: TGCAGTGCTAGAGCTGGGGATAATGAAAAACTGTTTTTT; CDR3aa: CSARAGDNEKLFF
v_gene: TRBV6-5; abundance: .; d_gene: .; j_gene: TRBJ1-2; CDR3nt: TGTGCCAGCAGCACGACGGGGTTCGGCTACACCTTC; CDR3aa: CASSTTGFGYTF
v_gene: TRBV29-1; abundance: few; d_gene: .; j_gene: TRBJ2-7; CDR3nt: TGCAGCGTCCAATTACCGGGGCCGGGGGTATACGAGCAGTACTTC; CDR3aa: CSVQLPGPGVYEQYF
v_gene: TRBV29-1; abundance: .; d_gene: .; j_gene: TRBJ1-1; CDR3nt: TGCAGCGTTAAGGGGAAAAGGGGGAACACTGAAGCTTTCTTT; CDR3aa: CSVKGKRGNTEAFF
v_gene: TRBV6-5; abundance: .; d_gene: .; j_gene: TRBJ1-3; CDR3nt: TGTGCCAGCAGCCCGGACTGGAACCCCTCTGGAAACACCATATATTTT; CDR3aa: CASSPDWNPSGNTIYF
v_gene: TRBV3-1; abundance: .; d_gene: .; j_gene: TRBJ2-3; CDR3nt: TGTGCCAGCAGCCAAATTCCAGATACGCAGTATTTT; CDR3aa: CASSQIPDTQYF
v_gene: TRBV5-1; abundance: few; d_gene: .; j_gene: TRBJ2-2; CDR3nt: TGCGCCAGCAGCGGGAGGACAGGCTACACCGGGGAGCTGTTTTTT; CDR3aa: CASSGRTGYTGELFF
v_gene: TRBV5-5; abundance: .; d_gene: TRBD1; j_gene: TRBJ1-2; CDR3nt: TGTGCCAGCAGCTTGGGGACAGGGAGAGGCTACACCTTC; CDR3aa: CASSLGTGRGYTF
v_gene: TRBV12-3/TRBV12-4; abundance: .; d_gene: .; j_gene: TRBJ1-2; CDR3nt: TGTGCCAGCAGTGAGCCAGGGAACTATGGCTACACCTTC; CDR3aa: CASSEPGNYGYTF
v_gene: TRBV6-5; abundance: few; d_gene: .; j_gene: TRBJ1-4; CDR3nt: TGTGCCAGCAGTTACTCGCGGGGACACCTCAATGAAAAACTGTTTTTT; CDR3aa: CASSYSRGHLNEKLFF
v_gene: TRBV3-1; abundance: .; d_gene: .; j_gene: TRBJ1-1; CDR3nt: TGTGCCAGCAGTCCCATACAGGGAATTTGGACTGAAGCTTTCTTT; CDR3aa: CASSPIQGIWTEAFF
v_gene: TRBV9; abundance: .; d_gene: .; j_gene: TRBJ2-3; CDR3nt: TGTGCCAGCAGCGTAGCCCGGGGCGGGGATACGCAGTATTTT; CDR3aa: CASSVARGGDTQYF
v_gene: TRBV24-1; abundance: .; d_gene: TRBD2; j_gene: TRBJ2-5; CDR3nt: TGTGCCACCAGTGTGGGGGGGTTGGAGACCCAGTACTTC; CDR3aa: CATSVGGLETQYF
v_gene: TRBV11-2; abundance: once; d_gene: .; j_gene: TRBJ2-1; CDR3nt: TGTGCCAGCAGCTTAGGCCAGACCAACAATGAGCAGTTCTTC; CDR3aa: CASSLGQTNNEQFF
v_gene: TRBV28; abundance: .; d_gene: TRBD2; j_gene: TRBJ2-1; CDR3nt: TGTGCCAGCAGTTTATGGACTAGCGGAAACAATGAGCAGTTCTTC; CDR3aa: CASSLWTSGNNEQFF
v_gene: TRBV11-2; abundance: few; d_gene: .; j_gene: TRBJ1-1; CDR3nt: TGTGCCAGCAGCAGGACCGGTGGCACTGAAGCTTTCTTT; CDR3aa: CASSRTGGTEAFF
v_gene: TRBV20-1; abundance: .; d_gene: TRBD2; j_gene: TRBJ2-1; CDR3nt: TGCAGTGCTAGTTATCCGGGACTAGCGATACCTTACAATGAGCAGTTCTTC; CDR3aa: CSASYPGLAIPYNEQFF
v_gene: TRBV10-1; abundance: .; d_gene: TRBD2; j_gene: TRBJ2-1; CDR3nt: TGCGCCAGCAGTGACCACGGGGGGGCTTTTGTTGAGCAGTTCTTC; CDR3aa: CASSDHGGAFVEQFF
v_gene: TRBV21-1; abundance: few; d_gene: .; j_gene: TRBJ2-5; CDR3nt: TGTGCCAGCAGCAAATCCAGGGTGGATTCGACTACTAAAGAGACCCAGTACTTC; CDR3aa: CASSKSRVDSTTKETQYF
v_gene: TRBV19; abundance: .; d_gene: TRBD1; j_gene: TRBJ1-5; CDR3nt: TGTGCCAGTAGTACCCCCGGGACAGGGGACAATCAGCCCCAGCATTTT; CDR3aa: CASSTPGTGDNQPQHF
v_gene: TRBV3-1; abundance: .; d_gene: .; j_gene: TRBJ1-2; CDR3nt: TGTGCCAGCAGCTTTCGGACGGCTAACTATGGCTACACCTTC; CDR3aa: CASSFRTANYGYTF
v_gene: TRBV28; abundance: .; d_gene: .; j_gene: TRBJ2-7; CDR3nt: TGTGCCAGCAGAACAATAGACTACGAGCAGTACTTC; CDR3aa: CASRTIDYEQYF
v_gene: TRBV5-6; abundance: .; d_gene: .; j_gene: TRBJ1-5; CDR3nt: TGTGCCAGCAGCTCGACATTGGCGTATCAGCCCCAGCATTTT; CDR3aa: CASSSTLAYQPQHF
v_gene: TRBV9; abundance: .; d_gene: .; j_gene: TRBJ1-1; CDR3nt: TGTGCCAGCAGCGTACAGCCCATGAACACTGAAGCTTTCTTT; CDR3aa: CASSVQPMNTEAFF
v_gene: TRBV25-1; abundance: .; d_gene: TRBD1; j_gene: TRBJ1-2; CDR3nt: TGTGCCAGCAGTGCACCGGGACAGACCTATGGCTACACCTTC; CDR3aa: CASSAPGQTYGYTF
v_gene: TRBV5-6; abundance: .; d_gene: .; j_gene: TRBJ1-1; CDR3nt: TGTGCCAGCAGCTCGGCGAACACTGAAGCTTTCTTT; CDR3aa: CASSSANTEAFF
v_gene: TRBV29-1; abundance: .; d_gene: .; j_gene: TRBJ2-1; CDR3nt: TGCAGCGTTGAACGTCCAGGGGGAGGACCTGGTGAGCAGTTCTTC; CDR3aa: CSVERPGGGPGEQFF
v_gene: TRBV12-3/TRBV12-4; abundance: .; d_gene: .; j_gene: TRBJ1-4; CDR3nt: TGTGCCAGCAGTTTATATGGGGCACCGTCACCCCGAGCAACTAATGAAAAACTGTTTTTT; CDR3aa: CASSLYGAPSPRATNEKLFF
v_gene: TRBV20-1; abundance: few; d_gene: TRBD1; j_gene: TRBJ1-1; CDR3nt: TGCAGTGCTAGAGATGGGGACAGGGGGCTTCCTGAAGCTTTCTTT; CDR3aa: CSARDGDRGLPEAFF
v_gene: TRBV5-6; abundance: .; d_gene: TRBD2; j_gene: TRBJ2-4; CDR3nt: TGTGCCAGCAGCCAAGGACTAGCGGGAGGGGGAGCCAAAAACATTCAGTACTTC; CDR3aa: CASSQGLAGGGAKNIQYF
v_gene: TRBV28; abundance: few; d_gene: .; j_gene: TRBJ2-7; CDR3nt: TGTGCCAGCAGTTTATGGGCCAACGAGCAGTACTTC; CDR3aa: CASSLWANEQYF
v_gene: TRBV28; abundance: .; d_gene: .; j_gene: TRBJ2-7; CDR3nt: TGTGCCAGCAGTTCGGGAAACGAGCAGTACTTC; CDR3aa: CASSSGNEQYF
v_gene: TRBV3-1; abundance: .; d_gene: .; j_gene: TRBJ2-4; CDR3nt: TGTGCCAGCAGCCCGGGTACGGCCAAAAACATTCAGTACTTC; CDR3aa: CASSPGTAKNIQYF
v_gene: TRBV11-2; abundance: .; d_gene: .; j_gene: TRBJ1-2; CDR3nt: TGTGCCAGCAGCTTAGCCCCTGGCAGCTATGGCTACACCTTC; CDR3aa: CASSLAPGSYGYTF
v_gene: TRBV5-1; abundance: few; d_gene: TRBD1; j_gene: TRBJ1-1; CDR3nt: TGCGCCAGCAGCTTGACAGGGGTGAACACTGAAGCTTTCTTT; CDR3aa: CASSLTGVNTEAFF
v_gene: TRBV20-1; abundance: .; d_gene: .; j_gene: TRBJ1-4; CDR3nt: TGCAGTGCTAGAATAATTGGGGTGGGTGAAAAACTGTTTTTT; CDR3aa: CSARIIGVGEKLFF
v_gene: TRBV12-3/TRBV12-4; abundance: .; d_gene: .; j_gene: TRBJ1-5; CDR3nt: TGTGCCAGCAGTTTCCCCGGGCCGGGGCAGCCCCAGCATTTT; CDR3aa: CASSFPGPGQPQHF
v_gene: TRBV20-1; abundance: few; d_gene: .; j_gene: TRBJ1-1; CDR3nt: TGCAGTGCTAGGTCGGACACTGAAGCTTTCTTT; CDR3aa: CSARSDTEAFF
v_gene: TRBV21-1; abundance: few; d_gene: .; j_gene: TRBJ2-4; CDR3nt: TGTGCCAGCAGCATTCGGACTAGCGGAGCCAAAAACATTCAGTACTTC; CDR3aa: CASSIRTSGAKNIQYF
v_gene: TRBV20-1; abundance: .; d_gene: .; j_gene: TRBJ2-7; CDR3nt: TGCAGTGCTAGAGATATAGTCTACGAGCAGTACTTC; CDR3aa: CSARDIVYEQYF
v_gene: TRBV29-1; abundance: once; d_gene: TRBD2; j_gene: TRBJ2-7; CDR3nt: TGCAGCGCTGTAGCGGGACGACCCTACGAGCAGTACTTC; CDR3aa: CSAVAGRPYEQYF
v_gene: TRBV28; abundance: .; d_gene: .; j_gene: TRBJ2-7; CDR3nt: TGTGCCAGCAGCGACAGGACGGGGACCTACGAGCAGTACTTC; CDR3aa: CASSDRTGTYEQYF
v_gene: TRBV7-9; abundance: few; d_gene: .; j_gene: TRBJ1-1; CDR3nt: TGTGCCAGCAGCCACAGTATCGCTGAAGCTTTCTTT; CDR3aa: CASSHSIAEAFF
v_gene: TRBV5-1; abundance: few; d_gene: .; j_gene: TRBJ2-5; CDR3nt: TGCGCCAGCAGCTTAGAGTTACGGATAGAGACCCAGTACTTC; CDR3aa: CASSLELRIETQYF
v_gene: TRBV12-3/TRBV12-4; abundance: many; d_gene: .; j_gene: TRBJ1-6; CDR3nt: TGTGCCAGCAGTTTATCTAATTCACCCCTCCACTTT; CDR3aa: CASSLSNSPLHF
v_gene: TRBV10-3; abundance: once; d_gene: .; j_gene: TRBJ1-5; CDR3nt: TGTGCCATCAGTGAACGGAGGGGGAGTAATAATCAGCCCCAGCATTTT; CDR3aa: CAISERRGSNNQPQHF